Following are 13 T cell receptor beta chains from one sample sequenced in a study of T-cell reconstitution after alpha-beta-depleted transplantation in children. As it was prepared, the TCRbeta library received unique molecular identifiers. A single record per CDR3 protein comes from TCRdb applying MiXCR to the PCR reads. The table includes about half a million distinct CDR3 sequences, roughly an eighth detected once. This sample comprised PBMCs from the stem cell graft donor, obtained from the stem cell graft. These receptors were collected from a human donor who donated a stem cell graft to a child with combined immunodeficiency.

This clonotype was seen only a few times. J is TRBJ1-1 and V is TRBV6-1, with D maybe TRBD1 (5 bases). V lost 3 bases to trimming and J lost 5 bases, with 13 bases between them. CDR1 and CDR2 (germline): MNHNS, SASEGT. The CDR3 covers 14 residues. CDR3 DNA sequence: TGTGCCAGCAGTGAGTTCCCGGGGGTTACTGAAGCTTTCTTT. This codes for CASSEFPGVTEAFF.

The genes are TRBV7-9 and TRBJ2-7; D possibly corresponds to TRBD1 (6 bases). Per germline, CDR1 SEHNR and CDR2 FQNEAQ (reference sequence). CDR3 length: 15 residues. V lost 3 bases to trimming and J lost 3 bases, with 15 bases between them. CDR3 in DNA: TGTGCCAGCAGCTTCTACCCGGGACACCTCTACGAGCAGTACTTC. It specifies CASSFYPGHLYEQYF.

V usage is TRBV7-9 and J usage is TRBJ2-7; D perhaps matches TRBD1 (5 bases). The CDR3 totals 17 residues. The V gene lost 4 bases and the J gene lost 1 base, with 20 bases spanning the gap. CDR1 is SEHNR and CDR2 is FQNEAQ in the germline V gene (reference sequence). CDR3 protein: CASSSPALGRASYEQYF. Written as DNA, the CDR3 is TGTGCCAGCAGCTCGCCAGCTTTGGGCAGGGCATCCTACGAGCAGTACTTC.

This clonotype came up many times. The chain joins TRBV12-3 or TRBV12-4 to TRBJ1-3; D uncertain. Trimming left V 1 base short and J 7 bases short, with 8 bases between. The CDR3 has 13 residues. Here the CDR3 DNA reads TGTGCCAGCAGTTTAGAAGCGGGTAACACCATATATTTT. It specifies CASSLEAGNTIYF.

This clonotype was observed many times. The gene calls are TRBV20-1 and TRBJ2-3, with a weak D call TRBD2 (5 bases). Trimming stripped 5 bases from V and 4 bases from J, with 10 bases between. CDR3 length equals 12 residues. The germline V gene encodes CDR1 DFQATT and CDR2 SNEGSKA (reference sequence). This chain's CDR3 is CSALLSADTQYF. The DNA for the CDR3 is TGCAGTGCTCTCCTTAGCGCAGATACGCAGTATTTT.

This clonotype occurred many times. The genes are TRBV28 and TRBJ1-1; 10 bases map to TRBD1. The germline CDR1 and CDR2 sequences are MDHEN and SYDVKM. CDR3 length: 13 residues. Unmatched junction bases numbered 3, after V lost 6 bases and J lost 5 bases. The CDR3 reads CASRRTGGTEAFF. For the CDR3, the DNA is TGTGCCAGCAGGAGGACAGGGGGTACTGAAGCTTTCTTT.

The chain carries TRBV20-1 and TRBJ1-2; no reliable D call. The V gene lost 6 bases and the J gene lost 3 bases, with 11 bases spanning the gap. Germline V gene lookup returns CDR1 DFQATT and CDR2 SNEGSKA (reference sequence). This CDR3 is 12 amino acids long. Here the CDR3 DNA reads TGCAGTGCGAGGGAGGCGGACTATGGCTACACCTTC. This gives the protein CSAREADYGYTF.

This clonotype has ten or more counts. The chain is built from TRBV20-1 and TRBJ2-7; 7 bases match TRBD1. V shed 1 base and J 2 bases; nucleotides not matched to a gene: 2. This CDR3 is 13 amino acids long. CDR1 DFQATT and CDR2 SNEGSKA come from the germline V gene (reference sequence). CDR3 in DNA: TGCAGTGCTAGAGCAGGGGGAGCCTACGAGCAGTACTTC. Translating gives CSARAGGAYEQYF.

This clonotype was found many times. The CDR3 sequence is CASSVGGDTDTQYF. As DNA, the CDR3 is TGTGCCAGCAGCGTTGGGGGGGACACAGATACGCAGTATTTT. The rearrangement links TRBV9 to TRBJ2-3, with TRBD2 identical over 7 bases. The J segment lost 2 bases and the V segment lost 2 bases, leaving 2 bases of the junction unmatched. This CDR3 is 14 amino acids long. Germline CDR1 is SGDLS and CDR2 is YYNGEE.

This chain joins TRBV3-1 and TRBJ1-3, with 10 positions matching TRBD1. CDR3 length equals 18 residues. Germline V gene lookup returns CDR1 LGHDT and CDR2 YNNKEL (reference sequence). V was pared by 4 bases and J by 2 bases, with 11 bases of the junction left unmatched. DNA for the CDR3: TGTGCCAGCAGCCCCATAAGGGGACAGGGGAAGACTGGAAACACCATATATTTT. The encoded protein is CASSPIRGQGKTGNTIYF.

This clonotype was recorded only once. V and J are TRBV20-1 and TRBJ2-3; 7 bases are shared with TRBD1. This CDR3 has 14 amino acids. The germline V gene encodes CDR1 DFQATT and CDR2 SNEGSKA (reference sequence). J was trimmed by 1 base and V by 3 bases; bases with no gene match: 4. CDR3 amino acids: CSASDRVGTDTQYF. The DNA of the CDR3 is TGCAGTGCTAGCGACAGGGTAGGCACAGATACGCAGTATTTT.

This clonotype turned up a few times. The genes are TRBV30 and TRBJ1-1, with D unclear. Trimming removed 3 bases from V and 2 bases from J, with 10 bases in between. The CDR3 spans 13 residues. Germline V gene lookup returns CDR1 GTSNPN and CDR2 SVGIG (reference sequence). The CDR3: CAWRNSGNTEAFF. The CDR3 coding sequence is TGTGCCTGGAGAAACAGTGGAAACACTGAAGCTTTCTTT.

This clonotype showed up many times. V and J are TRBV7-2 and TRBJ1-1, with 9 positions matching TRBD1. In germline, CDR1 is SGHTA, CDR2 FQGNSA. The CDR3 length is 15 residues. V gave up 4 bases and J gave up 10 bases; unmatched junction bases: 13. The CDR3: CASSYPSGQGMAAFF. CDR3 DNA: TGTGCCAGCAGCTACCCTTCAGGACAGGGGATGGCAGCTTTCTTT.